This T cell receptor (beta chain) was recorded in a study of T cells after yellow fever vaccination (dated 2019 in TCRdb). About the study as a whole: The SMART-Seq v4 Ultra Low Input RNA kit was used to prepare libraries from fractions with low cell numbers. Bulk TCR alpha and beta repertoires were sequenced longitudinally to track T-cell clones before and after primary and booster YFV17D yellow fever vaccination. Two healthy male donors made up the cohort, one aged 18 to 29 years and the other aged 30 to 40 years. Blood was collected at multiple timepoints before and after primary and secondary immunization, and bulk PBMC replicates and cell subsets were isolated.

This clonotype has a handful of counts. The target of this receptor is not known. Qualities for individual bases were not recorded, and no much larger clone is one base off. The label giving this sample's treatment or condition can be read as: live attenuated yellow fever vaccine strain. Two biological replicates of bulk PBMCs were collected at each blood-draw timepoint. PBMCs were isolated from peripheral blood using a standard Ficoll-Paque protocol. TriZol was used to extract RNA from bulk PBMCs, from CD4 and CD8 fractions, and from dextramer-positive and dextramer-negative fractions. Here is what the overall study found, with its caveats: After the booster, most clones that had expanded after primary vaccination were detected again (over 95% of CD4 and more than 80% of CD8), suggesting broad maintenance of memory. Because abundant contaminating clonotypes from the bulk population could be contained in FACS-sorted repertoires, computational filtering was required. Because the study included only a couple of donors, the extent to which the findings can be generalized is limited. Compared with the primary T-cell response, the secondary T-cell response was faster but weaker, reaching its peak on day 5 rather than on day 15. A small share of clonotypes occurred in both CD4 and CD8 compartments, likely arising from convergent recombination.

CDR1 SGHTA and CDR2 FQGTGA were looked up in the germline V gene. V sheds 1 base and J sheds 4 bases, leaving 7 bases between their ends. Reading from cysteine to phenylalanine, the CDR3 counts 13 amino acids. This entry keeps only the CDR3 DNA: 39 bases, framed from base 1. The sequencer was an Illumina NovaSeq 6000. TCR cDNA was synthesized by 5'RACE template switching, through which a universal primer site and unique molecular identifiers were introduced. cDNA synthesis was primed from both the TCR alpha and TCR beta constant segments. Library amplification involved two PCR steps, and the second step added sample barcodes and sequencing adapters. Libraries were sequenced on Illumina HiSeq 2500 (2x100 bp) or NovaSeq (2x150 bp). The paper's processing steps were these. Reads were demultiplexed and collapsed into UMI consensus sequences with MIGEC, and V(D)J alignment was performed with MiXCR. Using edgeR on replicate PBMC samples, clonotypes were called vaccine-responding if FDR was below 0.01 and the log2 fold change was above 5 up to day 15. Bulk clonotypes were assigned CD4 or CD8 identity according to which sequenced CD4 or CD8 repertoire held them at higher abundance. Clones were called with MiXCR by TCRdb after fastp trimmed the public reads at Q25, and only in-frame beta chains were retained. Rows with a matching CDR3 protein are joined into one entry that keeps the most common DNA and genes. TCRdb's processing, not the study's, gives the V and J calls here. The sample yields 250,000 to 400,000 distinct CDR3 sequences; about 4% were counted once. The ten largest clonotypes hold roughly 24% of the sample.

The sequence links TRBV7-3 to TRBJ1-1; the D gene assignment is ambiguous. This receptor was identified in a man younger than 35 who received the YFV17D yellow fever vaccine. The sample in question was PBMCs, obtained 5 days after the yellow fever booster vaccination. The DNA sequence reads TGTGCCAGCAGCTTAAATCCCGTCACTGAAGCTTTCTTT. It encodes CASSLNPVTEAFF.